These 14 T cell receptor beta chains were all obtained from the same sample, sequenced in a study of T-cell reconstitution after alpha-beta-depleted transplantation in children (dated by TCRdb to about 2016). The treatment or condition label of this sample denotes: allogeneic hematopoietic cell transplantation with graft depleted of TCRalphabeta T cells and CD19 B cells. The library was prepared using PCR. TCRdb lists the instrument as Illumina HiSeq 2500. To normalize quantification of the TCRbeta repertoire, the TCR libraries were built with molecular barcoding that relied on unique molecular identifiers. TCRdb reanalyzed the raw reads on its own, using fastp at Q25 for trimming and MiXCR for clone calling, and kept in-frame beta chains. When rows share a CDR3 protein, they turn into one entry using the most common DNA and genes. The sample data list 350,000 to 500,000 distinct CDR3 sequences, and roughly 44% of these were observed just once. Around 29% of the sample is in the top ten clones.

The material was PBMCs, obtained before TCRalphabeta/CD19-depleted stem cell transplant. The origin of the receptors is a girl aged 2 to 9 with aplastic anemia, due to receive a stem cell transplant.

This chain joins TRBV18 and TRBJ2-7, with a possible D match to TRBD2 (5 bases). V was pared by 5 bases and J by 3 bases, with 17 bases between. This CDR3 contains 15 residues. The germline gives CDR1 KGHSH, CDR2 LQKENI. CDR3 nucleotide sequence: TGTGCCAGCTCATCGGCGGGCGCTGGCAACTACGAGCAGTACTTC. Its translation: CASSSAGAGNYEQYF.

The chain uses TRBV28 and TRBJ1-5; D gene unclear. The CDR3 totals 14 residues. Trimming shortened V by 3 bases and J by 0 bases, and 6 bases separated the two germline ends. CDR1 MDHEN and CDR2 SYDVKM come from the germline V gene. The CDR3 coding sequence is TGTGCCAGCAGTTTCTTGGATAGCAATCAGCCCCAGCATTTT. It yields the protein CASSFLDSNQPQHF.

This clonotype has just a few counts. The chain recombines TRBV7-2 with TRBJ2-5, with D unresolved. Germline V gives CDR1 SGHTA, CDR2 FQGNSA. Trimming took 2 bases from V and 2 from J, leaving 12 bases between them. CDR3 length equals 15 residues. CDR3 in DNA: TGTGCCAGCAGCTTACAAGGGAAAGGACAAGAGACCCAGTACTTC. This codes for CASSLQGKGQETQYF.

This rearrangement joins TRBV7-9 to TRBJ2-3; 7 nucleotides match TRBD1. V gave up 4 bases and J gave up 8 bases; unmatched junction bases: 15. This CDR3 comprises 16 residues. CDR1 is SEHNR and CDR2 is FQNEAQ in the germline V gene (reference sequence). CDR3 protein: CASSYRQGTLFGTQYF. The CDR3 DNA reads as TGTGCCAGCAGCTATCGACAGGGAACTCTTTTTGGTACGCAGTATTTT.

V usage is TRBV18 and J usage is TRBJ2-1; D is tentatively TRBD1 or TRBD2 (5 bases each). The CDR3 spans 12 residues. V was clipped by 3 bases and J by 15 bases, with 15 bases between them. Germline V gives CDR1 KGHSH, CDR2 LQKENI. This CDR3 reads CASSPGPAGGFF. CDR3 nucleotides: TGTGCCAGCTCACCGGGACCGGCCGGAGGGTTCTTC.

The chain joins TRBV5-1 to TRBJ2-1; D might be TRBD1 (6 bases). The germline CDR1 and CDR2 sequences are SGHRS and YFSETQ. Trimming removed 3 bases at V and 0 bases at J, with 10 bases between. This CDR3 has 15 amino acids. CDR3 residues: CASSWTASSYNEQFF. The CDR3 nucleotides are TGCGCCAGCAGCTGGACAGCTAGCTCCTACAATGAGCAGTTCTTC.

The genes are TRBV11-2 and TRBJ2-1, with TRBD2 identical over 9 bases. CDR1 and CDR2 (germline): SGHAT, FQNNGV. The V and J ends lost 2 bases and 0 bases, in that order; junction bases with no gene match: 14. The CDR3 totals 20 residues. The CDR3 protein is CASSLRVGKAGGSSYNEQFF. The CDR3 nucleotides are TGTGCCAGCAGCTTAAGAGTCGGCAAGGCGGGAGGGAGCTCCTACAATGAGCAGTTCTTC.

This rearrangement joins TRBV5-1 to TRBJ1-2; D not resolved. Trimming pared 0 bases from V and 4 bases from J, leaving 10 bases between. This CDR3 is built from 14 residues. CDR1 is SGHRS, CDR2 YFSETQ, per germline. CDR3 coding DNA: TGCGCCAGCAGCTTGGTGGGTGGCAGCTATGGCTACACCTTC. Translation: CASSLVGGSYGYTF. Drawing the rest from reference TRBV5-1 and TRBJ1-2, the complete variable domain is KAGVTQTPRYLIKTRGQQVTLSCSPISGHRSVSWYQQTPGQGLQFLFEYFSETQRNKGNFPGRFSGRQFSNSRSEMNVSTLELGDSALYLCASSLVGGSYGYTFGSGTRLTVV.

This clonotype appeared many times. J is TRBJ2-1 and V is TRBV4-1; 8 bases match TRBD2. Trimming at V came to 1 base and at J to 4 bases, leaving 9 bases not matched to a gene. The CDR3 extends over 17 amino acids. Per the germline V gene, CDR1 is MGHRA and CDR2 is YSYEKL. CDR3 protein: CASSQVGLAGRYNEQFF. CDR3 DNA sequence: TGCGCCAGCAGCCAAGTAGGGCTAGCGGGCAGATACAATGAGCAGTTCTTC.

To note about this clonotype: A much larger clone is a single base away; this may be a read error. The chain uses TRBV28 and TRBJ2-7; D may be TRBD1 (5 bases). Germline V gene sequence: CDR1 MDHEN, CDR2 SYDVKM. The CDR3 consists of 12 residues. CDR3 in amino acids: CSSSSGHYEQYF. DNA of the CDR3: TGTTCCAGCAGTTCCGGACACTACGAGCAGTACTTC.

This clonotype was seen ten or more times. The chain carries TRBV4-3 and TRBJ2-1; 7 bases map to TRBD2. The CDR3 extends over 16 amino acids. In germline, CDR1 is LGHNA, CDR2 YSLEER. Unmatched junction bases numbered 6, after V lost 2 bases and J lost 2 bases. The CDR3 DNA follows: TGCGCCAGCAGCCAAAACCCAAGCGGGACCTACAATGAGCAGTTCTTC. Residues: CASSQNPSGTYNEQFF.

J is TRBJ2-5 and V is TRBV12-3 or TRBV12-4, with TRBD2 identical over 11 bases. The CDR3 sequence is 14 residues long. The trim removed 8 bases at V and 5 bases at J, leaving 7 bases unmatched. DNA of the CDR3: TGTGCCAGCGCTCTAGCGGGGGGAAGGGAGACCCAGTACTTC. Protein: CASALAGGRETQYF.

This clonotype was observed many times. The rearrangement links TRBV5-1 to TRBJ2-2, with TRBD2 matching 12 bases. The CDR3 totals 18 residues. V dropped 4 bases and J dropped 0; count of bases not matched to a gene: 7. The germline gives CDR1 SGHRS, CDR2 YFSETQ. The CDR3, as DNA: TGCGCCAGCAGCCCAGGGACTAGCGGGTATTCGAACACCGGGGAGCTGTTTTTT. Amino acid sequence: CASSPGTSGYSNTGELFF.

This clonotype was seen many times. This chain uses TRBV4-1 with TRBJ2-1; no clear D. The ends were cut back, 1 base at V and 6 bases at J, with 7 bases in the middle. This CDR3 region has 13 residues. Germline values: CDR1 MGHRA, CDR2 YSYEKL. CDR3 nucleotides: TGCGCCAGCAGCCAAGGGTTAGTCAATGAGCAGTTCTTC. Its protein is CASSQGLVNEQFF.